The 23 T cell receptor beta chains below all came from one sample that was sequenced in a study of cytomegalovirus exposure and HLA in healthy donors. The PCR was carried out with 60 Vbeta primers and 13 Jbeta primers. Profiling relied on immunoSEQ multiplex PCR, and the TCRdb table lists in-frame clones only, not all of them. The sample shows 150,000 to 200,000 clones, roughly 79% of them seen only once. The specimen sequenced was PBMCs. The receptors derive from a man younger than 35 in good health and CMV-seropositive.

The rearrangement joins TRBV6-5 to TRBJ2-5; the match to TRBD1 covers 7 bases. Germline CDR1 reads MNHEY; CDR2 reads SVGAGI. V was clipped by 6 bases and J by 2 bases; unmatched bases: 9. The CDR3 runs 15 residues. CDR3 protein: CASSPGTELQETQYF. CDR3 DNA: TGTGCCAGCAGCCCCGGGACAGAACTACAAGAGACCCAGTACTTC.

This sequence joins TRBV19 and TRBJ1-1; D is possibly TRBD1 (5 bases). V gave up 3 bases and J gave up 8 bases, with 13 bases separating them. The CDR3 has 13 residues. The V gene's germline CDR1 is LNHDA and CDR2 SQIVND (reference sequence). CDR3: CASSMSGQLEAFF. Here the CDR3 DNA reads TGTGCCAGTAGTATGTCAGGACAACTAGAAGCTTTCTTT.

The chain recombines TRBV6-5 with TRBJ2-5; unclear D gene. The CDR3 contains 12 residues. Germline V gives CDR1 MNHEY, CDR2 SVGAGI. Between the trimmed V and J ends, which lost 10 bases and 5 bases, there was a span of 14 bases. The CDR3 sequence: CATRPAGETQYF. The CDR3 bases are TGTGCCACCCGGCCAGCCGGGGAGACCCAGTACTTC.

The chain carries TRBV5-6 and TRBJ1-1; a weak D match, TRBD1 (5 bases). Trimming took 2 bases from V and 1 from J, leaving 9 bases between them. The CDR3 contains 14 residues. Germline V gene lookup returns CDR1 SGHDT and CDR2 YYEEEE. The CDR3 DNA follows: TGTGCCAGCAGCTTATTACAGGAGAACACTGAAGCTTTCTTT. As protein: CASSLLQENTEAFF.

CDR3 in amino acids: CAISDRVGNQPQHF. The CDR3 coding sequence is TGTGCCATCAGCGACAGGGTTGGGAATCAGCCCCAGCATTTT. The chain is built from TRBV10-3 and TRBJ1-5; 7 nucleotides match TRBD1. Germline CDR1 reads ENHRY; CDR2 reads SYGVKD. The CDR3 is 14 residues long. The ends lost 6 bases at V and 4 bases at J; junction bases unmatched: 6.

The CDR3 sequence: CASSLPESFTGELFF. CDR3 nucleotide sequence: TGTGCCAGCAGCTTGCCCGAGTCGTTCACCGGGGAGCTGTTTTTT. The chain is built from TRBV7-6 and TRBJ2-2; the D is unclear. The germline CDR1 and CDR2 sequences are SGHVS and FNYEAQ. V was clipped by 3 bases and J by 4 bases, with 12 bases between them. The CDR3 totals 15 residues.

The rearrangement uses TRBV4-1 and TRBJ1-1; a possible D gene is TRBD1 (6 bases). The CDR3 runs to 15 residues. Looked up from germline, CDR1 is MGHRA and CDR2 is YSYEKL. The V end was cut by 2 bases, the J end by 5 bases, with 15 bases between. CDR3 coding DNA: TGCGCCAGCAGCCAAACAGGGAGTTCGGGGACTGAAGCTTTCTTT. It codes for CASSQTGSSGTEAFF.

V and J are TRBV7-9 and TRBJ1-3, with TRBD1 as a possible D gene (6 bases). Germline CDR1 and CDR2: SEHNR and FQNEAQ (reference sequence). V was cut by 3 bases and J by 0 bases, with 18 bases left in between. This CDR3 is built from 18 residues. The CDR3 nucleotides are TGTGCCAGCAGCTTTGATCCGGGACATGAAGTCTCTGGAAACACCATATATTTT. Translation gives CASSFDPGHEVSGNTIYF.

This clone has just a few counts. This chain uses TRBV6-5 with TRBJ2-1; no reliable D call. CDR1 is MNHEY, CDR2 SVGAGI, per germline. This CDR3 contains 9 residues. Trimming pared 7 bases from V and 15 bases from J, leaving 10 bases between. CDR3 residues: CASTPPPFF. CDR3 DNA: TGTGCCAGCACTCCCCCCCCGTTCTTC.

The table lists this clone with a count of one. The chain uses TRBV7-3 and TRBJ2-3; D is possibly TRBD1 (5 bases). Looked up from germline, CDR1 is SGHTA and CDR2 is FQGTGA. V lost 2 bases to trimming and J lost 2 bases, with 11 bases between them. CDR3 size: 15 residues. The CDR3 loop reads CASSLLGAFTDTQYF. CDR3 DNA sequence: TGTGCCAGCAGCTTATTAGGGGCTTTCACAGATACGCAGTATTTT.

The chain couples TRBV29-1 to TRBJ1-1, with D unclear. Looked up from germline, CDR1 is SQVTM and CDR2 is ANQGSEA. The V end was cut by 2 bases, the J end by 1 base, with 5 bases between. The CDR3 consists of 12 residues. CDR3 protein: CSVETGNTEAFF. The DNA for the CDR3 is TGCAGCGTTGAAACGGGGAACACTGAAGCTTTCTTT.

V usage is TRBV5-6 and J usage is TRBJ2-3; 8 bases fit TRBD1. In germline, CDR1 is SGHDT, CDR2 YYEEEE. CDR3 size: 15 residues. Trimming removed 2 bases from V and 2 bases from J; junction bases left unmatched: 4. The chain's CDR3 is CASSFGTGFTDTQYF. CDR3 DNA: TGTGCCAGCAGCTTCGGGACAGGTTTCACAGATACGCAGTATTTT.

V and J are TRBV19 and TRBJ2-3, with 10 bases matching TRBD2. CDR3 length: 22 residues. The germline V gene has CDR1 LNHDA and CDR2 SQIVND (reference sequence). V was clipped by 1 base and J by 4 bases; unmatched bases: 23. The CDR3 is CASSIVAKGLETGTSVSDTQYF. CDR3 sequence (DNA): TGTGCCAGTAGTATAGTTGCGAAGGGGTTGGAGACCGGGACTAGCGTGTCAGATACGCAGTATTTT.

The chain uses TRBV18 and TRBJ1-2; TRBD1 agrees at 7 bases. Germline V gene data show CDR1 as KGHSH and CDR2 as LQKENI. The V gene end was trimmed by 5 bases and the J gene end by 7 bases; junction bases not matched to a gene: 7. This CDR3 comprises 13 residues. Here the CDR3 DNA reads TGTGCCAGCTCATTCGACAGGGTTGTTGGCTACACCTTC. It yields the protein CASSFDRVVGYTF.

The rearrangement uses TRBV19 and TRBJ2-7, with TRBD1 matching 8 bases. The CDR3 loop spans 14 amino acids. Germline V CDR1 and CDR2: LNHDA, SQIVND (reference sequence). V lost 3 bases, J lost 2 bases, and 3 bases stayed unmatched. CDR3 DNA sequence: TGTGCCAGTAGTATCGGGACAGGCACCTACGAGCAGTACTTC. Translation gives CASSIGTGTYEQYF.

The rearrangement links TRBV27 to TRBJ2-1, with D possibly matching TRBD2 (5 bases). The V end lost 4 bases, the J end lost 6 bases, and 22 bases lay between the germline ends. From germline, CDR1 is MNHEY and CDR2 SMNVEV (reference sequence). This CDR3 comprises 17 residues. CDR3 in DNA: TGTGCCAGCAGTTCCGTAACTAGATACCTCCGATTCAATGAGCAGTTCTTC. It is translated as CASSSVTRYLRFNEQFF.

In this sample, this clone turned up a few times. This rearrangement joins TRBV28 to TRBJ2-1, with D uncertain. This CDR3 has 11 amino acids. The V end was cut by 5 bases, the J end by 10 bases, with 9 bases between. Germline CDR1 is MDHEN and CDR2 is SYDVKM. The CDR3 here is CASSSPREQFF. The CDR3, as DNA: TGTGCCAGCAGTAGCCCGCGGGAGCAGTTCTTC.

This clone turned up a few times. The gene calls are TRBV25-1 and TRBJ1-2, with D unresolved. The CDR3 consists of 14 residues. The germline V and J ends were trimmed by 6 bases and 2 bases, with 13 bases remaining between them. Germline CDR1 is MGHDK and CDR2 is SYGVNS. The CDR3 loop reads CASSPWYGNYGYTF. The DNA for the CDR3 is TGTGCCAGCAGCCCGTGGTACGGGAACTATGGCTACACCTTC.

This clone was counted once. V and J are TRBV11-2 and TRBJ1-2; perhaps TRBD1 as D (5 bases). Germline V gives CDR1 SGHAT, CDR2 FQNNGV. V was shortened by 5 bases and J by 1 base, with 17 bases between the two germline ends. There are 16 residues in the CDR3. The CDR3 DNA reads TGTGCCAGCAGCCAAACGGGGGGTCGCGTTAACTATGGCTACACCTTC. The encoded protein is CASSQTGGRVNYGYTF.

This chain joins TRBV11-2 and TRBJ1-1; 8 nucleotides line up with TRBD1. CDR3 size: 13 residues. Germline V gene sequence: CDR1 SGHAT, CDR2 FQNNGV. V was pared by 5 bases and J by 7 bases, with 6 bases of the junction left unmatched. In DNA, the CDR3 is TGTGCCAGCAGCGCCCAGGGGGCGCTTGAAGCTTTCTTT. This sequence encodes CASSAQGALEAFF.

The chain is built from TRBV13 and TRBJ1-4; possibly TRBD1 for D (6 bases). V lost 1 base to trimming and J lost 1 base, with 16 bases between them. The CDR3 contains 18 residues. The germline V gene has CDR1 PRHDT and CDR2 FYEKMQ (reference sequence). The CDR3 nucleotides read TGTGCCAGCAGCTTAGTGTCTCGGGGGGCGAGAACTAATGAAAAACTGTTTTTT. Its protein product is CASSLVSRGARTNEKLFF.

The chain links TRBV10-2 to TRBJ2-3; 10 bases match TRBD2. This CDR3 is 13 amino acids long. The V gene end was trimmed by 9 bases and the J gene end by 4 bases; junction bases not matched to a gene: 4. Per germline, CDR1 WSHSY and CDR2 SAAADI. Written as DNA, the CDR3 is TGCGCCAGGAGCGGGAGGGCGGCAGATACGCAGTATTTT. Its protein is CARSGRAADTQYF.

The J gene is TRBJ2-7, the V gene TRBV28; a weak D match, TRBD1 (6 bases). Trimming left V 7 bases short and J 0 bases short, with 13 bases between. CDR1 is MDHEN, CDR2 SYDVKM, per germline. CDR3 size: 14 residues. The CDR3 loop is CASIGAGDSYEQYF. CDR3 DNA sequence: TGTGCCAGCATCGGGGCAGGGGACTCCTACGAGCAGTACTTC.